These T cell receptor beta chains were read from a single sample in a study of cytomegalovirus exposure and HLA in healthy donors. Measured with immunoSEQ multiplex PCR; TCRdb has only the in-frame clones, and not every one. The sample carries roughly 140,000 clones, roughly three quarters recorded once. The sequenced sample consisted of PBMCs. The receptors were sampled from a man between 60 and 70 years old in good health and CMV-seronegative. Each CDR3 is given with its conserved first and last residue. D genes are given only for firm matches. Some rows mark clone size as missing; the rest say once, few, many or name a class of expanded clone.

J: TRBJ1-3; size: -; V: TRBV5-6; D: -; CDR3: CASSLRGRGASGNTIYF; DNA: TGTGCCAGCAGCTTGCGCGGGCGCGGAGCGTCTGGAAACACCATATATTTT
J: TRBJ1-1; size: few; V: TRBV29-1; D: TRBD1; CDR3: CSGRQGNTEAFF; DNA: TGCAGCGGACGACAGGGCAACACTGAAGCTTTCTTT
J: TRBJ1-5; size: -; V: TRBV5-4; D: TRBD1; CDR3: CASSYAGTGIDQPQHF; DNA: TGTGCCAGCAGCTACGCCGGGACAGGGATCGATCAGCCCCAGCATTTT
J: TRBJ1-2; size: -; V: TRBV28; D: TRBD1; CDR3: CASSPPGTGLGAF; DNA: TGTGCCAGCAGTCCGCCCGGGACAGGGCTTGGGGCCTTC
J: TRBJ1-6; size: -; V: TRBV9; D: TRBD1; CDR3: CASSTGDRVNSPLHF; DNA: TGTGCCAGCAGCACCGGGGACAGGGTTAATTCACCCCTCCACTTT
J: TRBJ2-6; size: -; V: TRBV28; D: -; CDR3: CASEGVSGANVLTF; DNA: TGTGCCAGCGAGGGGGTCTCTGGGGCCAACGTCCTGACTTTC
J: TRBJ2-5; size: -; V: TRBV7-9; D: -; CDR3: CASTFTGQQGQYF; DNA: TGTGCCAGCACCTTCACAGGGCAGCAGGGCCAGTACTTC
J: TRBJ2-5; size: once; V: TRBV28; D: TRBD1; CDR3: CASSLQGAFQETQYF; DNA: TGTGCCAGCAGTTTACAGGGGGCCTTCCAAGAGACCCAGTACTTC
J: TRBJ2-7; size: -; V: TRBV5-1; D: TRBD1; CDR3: CASSSTGVREQYF; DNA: TGCGCCAGCAGCTCAACAGGGGTGAGGGAGCAGTACTTC
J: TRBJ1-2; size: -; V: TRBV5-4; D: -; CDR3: CASSLLGQPSEGYTF; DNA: TGTGCCAGCAGCTTGTTAGGACAGCCCTCTGAGGGCTACACCTTC
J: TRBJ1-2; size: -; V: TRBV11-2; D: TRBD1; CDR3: CASSLAMAGTGANTF; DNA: TGTGCCAGCAGCTTAGCCATGGCCGGGACAGGGGCGAACACCTTC
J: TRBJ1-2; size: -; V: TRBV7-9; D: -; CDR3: CASSKLISAYGYTF; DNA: TGTGCCAGCTCGAAGCTGATAAGCGCCTATGGCTACACCTTC
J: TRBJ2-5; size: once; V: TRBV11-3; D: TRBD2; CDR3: CASSLRLAGGGETQYF; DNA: TGTGCCAGCAGCCTCCGACTAGCGGGAGGGGGAGAGACCCAGTACTTC
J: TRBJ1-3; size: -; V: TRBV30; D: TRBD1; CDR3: CAWSVGQGDTIYF; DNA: TGTGCCTGGAGTGTAGGGCAGGGGGACACCATATATTTT
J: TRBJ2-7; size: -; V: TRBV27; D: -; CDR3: CASSFRRGASEQYF; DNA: TGTGCCAGCAGTTTCAGGAGGGGAGCGTCCGAGCAGTACTTC
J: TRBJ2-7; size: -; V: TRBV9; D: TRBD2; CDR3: CASSVGNLAATYEQYF; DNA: TGTGCCAGCAGCGTTGGAAACCTAGCGGCAACCTACGAGCAGTACTTC
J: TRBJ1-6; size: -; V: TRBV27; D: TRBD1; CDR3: CASSPRDSSNSPLHF; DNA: TGTGCCAGCAGTCCTCGGGACAGCTCCAATTCACCCCTCCACTTT
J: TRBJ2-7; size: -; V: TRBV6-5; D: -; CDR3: CASRETGKSSYEQYF; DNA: TGTGCCAGCAGGGAAACAGGGAAGAGCTCCTACGAGCAGTACTTC